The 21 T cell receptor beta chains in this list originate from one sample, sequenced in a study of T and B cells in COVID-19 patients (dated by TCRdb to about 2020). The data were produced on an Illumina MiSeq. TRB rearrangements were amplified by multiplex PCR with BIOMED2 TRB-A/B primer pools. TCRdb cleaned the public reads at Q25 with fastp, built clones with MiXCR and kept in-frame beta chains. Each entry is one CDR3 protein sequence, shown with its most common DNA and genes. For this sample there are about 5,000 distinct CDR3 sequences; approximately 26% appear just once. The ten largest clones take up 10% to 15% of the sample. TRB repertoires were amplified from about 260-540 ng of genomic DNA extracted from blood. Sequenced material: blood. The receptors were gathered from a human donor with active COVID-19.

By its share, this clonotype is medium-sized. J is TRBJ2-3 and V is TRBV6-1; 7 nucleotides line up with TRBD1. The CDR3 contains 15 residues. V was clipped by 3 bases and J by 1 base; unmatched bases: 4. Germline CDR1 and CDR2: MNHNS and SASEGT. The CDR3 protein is CASSDRQGRTDTQYF. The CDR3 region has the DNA TGTGCCAGCAGTGACCGACAGGGTCGCACAGATACGCAGTATTTT.

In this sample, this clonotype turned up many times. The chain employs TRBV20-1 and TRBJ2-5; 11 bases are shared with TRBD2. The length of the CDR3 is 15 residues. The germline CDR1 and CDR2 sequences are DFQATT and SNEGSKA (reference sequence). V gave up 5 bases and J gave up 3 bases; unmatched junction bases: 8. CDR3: CSAPIAGGGKETQYF. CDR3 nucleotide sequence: TGCAGTGCTCCTATAGCGGGAGGGGGAAAAGAGACCCAGTACTTC.

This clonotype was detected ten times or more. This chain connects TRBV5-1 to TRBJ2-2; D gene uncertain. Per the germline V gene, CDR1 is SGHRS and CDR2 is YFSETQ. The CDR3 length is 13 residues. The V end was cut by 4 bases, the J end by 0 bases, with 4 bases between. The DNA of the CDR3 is TGCGCCAGCAGCCCCGCGAACACCGGGGAGCTGTTTTTT. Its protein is CASSPANTGELFF.

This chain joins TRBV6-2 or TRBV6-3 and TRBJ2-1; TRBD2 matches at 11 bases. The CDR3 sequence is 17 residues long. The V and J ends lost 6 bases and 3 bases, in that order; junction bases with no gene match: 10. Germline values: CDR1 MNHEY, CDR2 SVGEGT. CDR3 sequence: CASSTPGGLADYNEQFF. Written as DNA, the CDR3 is TGTGCCAGCAGCACACCTGGGGGACTAGCGGACTACAATGAGCAGTTCTTC.

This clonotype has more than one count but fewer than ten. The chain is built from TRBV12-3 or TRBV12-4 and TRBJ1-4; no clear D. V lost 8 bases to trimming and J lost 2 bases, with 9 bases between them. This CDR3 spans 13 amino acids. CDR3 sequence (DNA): TGTGCCAGCGTTCCCAGCACTAATGAAAAACTGTTTTTT. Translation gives CASVPSTNEKLFF.

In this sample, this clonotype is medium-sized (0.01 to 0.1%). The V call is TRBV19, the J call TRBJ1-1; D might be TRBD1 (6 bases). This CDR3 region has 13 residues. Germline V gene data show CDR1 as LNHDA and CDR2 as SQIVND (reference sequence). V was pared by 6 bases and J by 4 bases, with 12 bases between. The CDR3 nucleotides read TGTGCCAGTAGGGCAACAGGGACCACTGAAGCTTTCTTT. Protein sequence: CASRATGTTEAFF.

In DNA, the CDR3 is TGTGCCAGTAGTGACACCGGGACTAGCGGGTACAATGAGCAGTTCTTC. This gives the protein CASSDTGTSGYNEQFF. This chain links TRBV19 with TRBJ2-1; TRBD2 agrees at 12 bases. J was trimmed by 4 bases and V by 5 bases; bases with no gene match: 6. This CDR3 spans 16 amino acids. The germline V gene encodes CDR1 LNHDA and CDR2 SQIVND (reference sequence).

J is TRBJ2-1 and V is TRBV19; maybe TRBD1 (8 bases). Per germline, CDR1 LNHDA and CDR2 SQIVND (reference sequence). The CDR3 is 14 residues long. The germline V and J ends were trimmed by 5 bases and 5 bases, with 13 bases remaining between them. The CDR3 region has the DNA TGTGCCAGTAGTGTACAGGGGGGGCACAATGAGCAGTTCTTC. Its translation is CASSVQGGHNEQFF.

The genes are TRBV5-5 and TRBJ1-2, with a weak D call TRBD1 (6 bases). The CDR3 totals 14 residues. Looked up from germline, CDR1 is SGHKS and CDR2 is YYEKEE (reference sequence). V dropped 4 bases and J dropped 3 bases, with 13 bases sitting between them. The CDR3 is CASSHDRIDYGYTF. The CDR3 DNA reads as TGTGCCAGCAGCCACGACAGGATCGACTATGGCTACACCTTC. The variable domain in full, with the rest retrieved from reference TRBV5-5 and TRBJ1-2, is DAGVTQSPTHLIKTRGQQVTLRCSPISGHKSVSWYQQVLGQGPQFIFQYYEKEERGRGNFPDRFSARQFPNYSSELNVNALLLGDSALYLCASSHDRIDYGYTFGSGTRLTVV.

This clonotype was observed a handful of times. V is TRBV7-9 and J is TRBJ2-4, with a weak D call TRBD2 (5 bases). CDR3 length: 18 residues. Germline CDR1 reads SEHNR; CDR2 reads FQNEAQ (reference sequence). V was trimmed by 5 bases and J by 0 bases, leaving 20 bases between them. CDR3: CASSPSGRVYLAKNIQYF. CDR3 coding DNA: TGTGCCAGCAGCCCGAGCGGACGAGTTTATCTAGCCAAAAACATTCAGTACTTC.

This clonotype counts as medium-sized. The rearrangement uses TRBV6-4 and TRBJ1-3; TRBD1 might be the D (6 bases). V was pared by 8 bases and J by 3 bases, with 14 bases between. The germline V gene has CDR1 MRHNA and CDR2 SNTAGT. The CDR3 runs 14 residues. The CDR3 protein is CASSLTGSGNTIYF. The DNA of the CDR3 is TGTGCCAGCTCTCTAACAGGGAGTGGAAACACCATATATTTT.

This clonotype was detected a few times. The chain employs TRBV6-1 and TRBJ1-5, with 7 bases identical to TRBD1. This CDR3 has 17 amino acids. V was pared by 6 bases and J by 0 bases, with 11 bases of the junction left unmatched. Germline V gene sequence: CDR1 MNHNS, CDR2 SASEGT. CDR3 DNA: TGTGCCAGCAGGCAGGGGGACGGGTGGAGTAGCAATCAGCCCCAGCATTTT. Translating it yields CASRQGDGWSSNQPQHF.

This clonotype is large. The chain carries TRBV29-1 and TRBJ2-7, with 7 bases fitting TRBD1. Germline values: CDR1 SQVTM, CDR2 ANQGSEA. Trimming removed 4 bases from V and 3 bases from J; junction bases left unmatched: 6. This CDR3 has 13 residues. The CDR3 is CSVGLGQSYEQYF. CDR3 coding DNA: TGCAGCGTTGGCCTGGGACAGAGCTACGAGCAGTACTTC.

For the CDR3, the DNA is TGTGCCAGCAGTGAGCGGGGAGTAACTGGGACGCAGTATTTT. Protein sequence: CASSERGVTGTQYF. V is TRBV28 and J is TRBJ2-3; 7 bases are shared with TRBD2. This CDR3 spans 14 amino acids. Looked up from germline, CDR1 is MDHEN and CDR2 is SYDVKM. Trimming at V came to 5 bases and at J to 9 bases, leaving 11 bases not matched to a gene.

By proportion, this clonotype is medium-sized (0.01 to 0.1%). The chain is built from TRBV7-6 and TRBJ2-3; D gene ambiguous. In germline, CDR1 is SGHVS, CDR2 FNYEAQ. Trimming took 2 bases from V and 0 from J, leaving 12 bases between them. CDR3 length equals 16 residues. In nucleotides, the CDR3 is TGTGCCAGCAGCTTAATGCGGCCCTCAAGCACAGATACGCAGTATTTT. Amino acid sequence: CASSLMRPSSTDTQYF.

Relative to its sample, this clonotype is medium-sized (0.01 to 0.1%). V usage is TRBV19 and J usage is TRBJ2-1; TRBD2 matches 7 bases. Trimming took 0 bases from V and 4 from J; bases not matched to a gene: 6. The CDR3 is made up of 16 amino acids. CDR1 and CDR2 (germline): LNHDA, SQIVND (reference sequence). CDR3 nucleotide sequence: TGTGCCAGTAGTATAGAAACGCGGGGGACTTACAATGAGCAGTTCTTC. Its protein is CASSIETRGTYNEQFF.

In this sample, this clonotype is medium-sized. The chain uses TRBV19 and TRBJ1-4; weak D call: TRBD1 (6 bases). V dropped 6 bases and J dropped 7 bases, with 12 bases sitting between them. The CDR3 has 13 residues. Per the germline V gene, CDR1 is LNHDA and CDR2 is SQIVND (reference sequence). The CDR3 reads CASRMGAGEKLFF. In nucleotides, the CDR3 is TGTGCCAGTAGAATGGGGGCGGGTGAAAAACTGTTTTTT.

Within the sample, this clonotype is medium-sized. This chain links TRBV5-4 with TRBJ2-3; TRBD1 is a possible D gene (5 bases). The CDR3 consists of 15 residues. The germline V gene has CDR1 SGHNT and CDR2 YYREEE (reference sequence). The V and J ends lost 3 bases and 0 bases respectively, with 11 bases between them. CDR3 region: CASSSQVTSTDTQYF. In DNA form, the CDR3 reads TGTGCCAGCAGCTCACAGGTGACAAGCACAGATACGCAGTATTTT.

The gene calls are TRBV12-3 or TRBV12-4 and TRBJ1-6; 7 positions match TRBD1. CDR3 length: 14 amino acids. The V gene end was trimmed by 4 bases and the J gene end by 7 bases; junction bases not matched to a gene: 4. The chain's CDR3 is CASSSGTANSPLHF. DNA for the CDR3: TGTGCCAGCAGTTCCGGGACAGCAAATTCACCCCTCCACTTT.

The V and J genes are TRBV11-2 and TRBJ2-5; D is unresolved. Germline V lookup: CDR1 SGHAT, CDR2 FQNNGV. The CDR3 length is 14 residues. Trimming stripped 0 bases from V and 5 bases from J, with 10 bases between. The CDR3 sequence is CASSLDPAWETQYF. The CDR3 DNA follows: TGTGCCAGCAGCTTAGACCCAGCATGGGAGACCCAGTACTTC. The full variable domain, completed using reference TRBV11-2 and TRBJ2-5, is EAGVAQSPRYKIIEKRQSVAFWCNPISGHATLYWYQQILGQGPKLLIQFQNNGVVDDSQLPKDRFSAERLKGVDSTLKIQPAKLEDSAVYLCASSLDPAWETQYFGPGTRLLVL.

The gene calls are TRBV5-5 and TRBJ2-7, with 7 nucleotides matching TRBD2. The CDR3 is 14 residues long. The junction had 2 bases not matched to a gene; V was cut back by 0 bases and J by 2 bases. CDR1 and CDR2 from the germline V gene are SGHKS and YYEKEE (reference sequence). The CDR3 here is CASSLAGGTYEQYF. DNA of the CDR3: TGTGCCAGCAGCTTGGCGGGAGGAACCTACGAGCAGTACTTC.